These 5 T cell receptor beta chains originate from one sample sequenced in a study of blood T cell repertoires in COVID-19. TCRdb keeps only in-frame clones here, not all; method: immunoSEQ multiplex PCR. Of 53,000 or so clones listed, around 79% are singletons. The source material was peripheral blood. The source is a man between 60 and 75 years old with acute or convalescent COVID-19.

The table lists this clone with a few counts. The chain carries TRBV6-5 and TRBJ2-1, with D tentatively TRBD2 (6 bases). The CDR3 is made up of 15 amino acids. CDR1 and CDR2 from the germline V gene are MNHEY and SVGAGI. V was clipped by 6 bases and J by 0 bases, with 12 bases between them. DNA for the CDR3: TGTGCCAGCAGCCCGGGGACTTACTCCTACAATGAGCAGTTCTTC. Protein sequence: CASSPGTYSYNEQFF.

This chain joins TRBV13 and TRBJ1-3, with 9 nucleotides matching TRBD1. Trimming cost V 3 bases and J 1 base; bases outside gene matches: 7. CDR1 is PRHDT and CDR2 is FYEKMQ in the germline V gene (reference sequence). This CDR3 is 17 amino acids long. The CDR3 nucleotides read TGTGCCAGCAGCTTTTGGGACAGGGAAGAGTCTGGAAACACCATATATTTT. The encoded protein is CASSFWDREESGNTIYF.

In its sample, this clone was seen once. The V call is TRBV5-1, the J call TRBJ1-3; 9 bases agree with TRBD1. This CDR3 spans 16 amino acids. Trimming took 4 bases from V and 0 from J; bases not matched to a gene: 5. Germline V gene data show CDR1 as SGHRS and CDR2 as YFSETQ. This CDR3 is CASSATGGASGNTIYF. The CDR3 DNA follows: TGCGCCAGCAGCGCCACAGGGGGCGCCTCTGGAAACACCATATATTTT.

The CDR3 spells CASSIAGQFNEKLFF. The CDR3 region has the DNA TGTGCCAGCAGCATCGCGGGACAGTTTAATGAAAAACTGTTTTTT. V gene TRBV5-8 combines with J gene TRBJ1-4, with 7 bases identical to TRBD1. V lost 4 bases, J lost 4 bases, and 7 bases stayed unmatched. The CDR3 loop spans 15 amino acids. Germline V CDR1 and CDR2: SGHTS, YDEGEE.

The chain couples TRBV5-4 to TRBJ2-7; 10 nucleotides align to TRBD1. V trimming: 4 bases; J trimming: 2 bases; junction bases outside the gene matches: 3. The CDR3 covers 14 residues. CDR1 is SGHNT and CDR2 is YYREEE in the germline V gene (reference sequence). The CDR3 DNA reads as TGTGCCAGCAGCCCCGGGACAGGGGCCTACGAGCAGTACTTC. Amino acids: CASSPGTGAYEQYF. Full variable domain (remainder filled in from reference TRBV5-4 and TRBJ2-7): ETGVTQSPTHLIKTRGQQVTLRCSSQSGHNTVSWYQQALGQGPQFIFQYYREEENGRGNFPPRFSGLQFPNYSSELNVNALELDDSALYLCASSPGTGAYEQYFGPGTRLTVT.